One and the same sample provided the 2 T cell receptor beta chains below, sequenced in a study of blood T cells in healthy people across ages (dated by TCRdb to about 2015). Library construction relied on 5' RACE. This sample was sequenced with an Illumina HiSeq 2500. A second PCR of about 6 to 11 cycles was run with a J-beta primer mix and a sample-barcoded 5' primer. Using fastp at Q25 and MiXCR, TCRdb reprocessed the public reads and kept productive beta chains. Here each entry gathers all rows of one CDR3 protein and keeps the most common genes and DNA. The sample contains fewer than 900,000 distinct CDR3 sequences, around 46% of them found a single time. The ten largest clones represent more than 20% of the sample. Sequencing was performed on blood. The receptors shown here come from a woman in her sixties in good health.

This rearrangement joins TRBV29-1 to TRBJ2-5, with D possibly matching TRBD1 (6 bases). V lost 7 bases and J 2 bases, leaving 14 bases between the germline ends. CDR1 and CDR2 from the germline V gene are SQVTM and ANQGSEA. The CDR3 sequence is 13 residues long. This chain's CDR3 is CSASTGIQETQYF. As DNA, the CDR3 is TGCAGCGCGTCGACAGGCATACAAGAGACCCAGTACTTC.

There are a few counts of this clonotype. The chain has TRBV18 and TRBJ2-1; no definite D call. Germline-derived CDR1 and CDR2 are KGHSH and LQKENI. Trimming cost V 6 bases and J 14 bases, with 14 bases left between them. The CDR3 has 11 amino acids. The CDR3 coding sequence is TGTGCCAGCTCGCTTGCTCATCCGGAGTTCTTC. Its protein is CASSLAHPEFF.